The 21 T cell receptor beta chains listed next were all sequenced from one sample in a study of shared clonotypes between healthy human individuals (dated by TCRdb to between 2020 and 2021). The method was the immunoSEQ multiplex PCR assay. The source is immuneACCESS, and TCRdb retained only in-frame sequences with V and J called. Part of the clones is not carried over; for the studies checked, unresolved V genes explain less than half of this, and the remainder is unexplained. This sample holds fewer than 600,000 clones; about 85% were observed only once. Less than 15% of the sample rests with the top ten. Material for sequencing was PBMCs. All receptors derive from a middle-aged woman in good health. Some clones in this sample may be carry-over from other donors' samples.

As for this clone: The sample contains more than one DNA sequence encoding this CDR3. The chain uses TRBV5-1 and TRBJ1-5; D not resolved. The CDR3 runs 15 residues. V lost 0 bases, J lost 0 bases, and 7 bases lay in between. Germline-derived CDR1 and CDR2 are SGHRS and YFSETQ. CDR3 region: CASSLAGNSNQPQHF. In DNA form, the CDR3 reads TGCGCCAGCAGCTTGGCGGGAAATAGCAATCAGCCCCAGCATTTT.

In this sample, this clone turned up once. The chain couples TRBV7-9 to TRBJ2-3; D is perhaps TRBD1 (6 bases). The V and J ends lost 0 bases and 6 bases respectively, with 25 bases between them. The CDR3 extends over 19 amino acids. CDR1 and CDR2 (germline): SEHNR, FQNEAQ (reference sequence). In DNA, the CDR3 is TGTGCCAGCAGCTTAGCGGGGGTGTGGACAGCCCTGGAGAGGGATACGCAGTATTTT. Its translation is CASSLAGVWTALERDTQYF.

The chain uses TRBV19 and TRBJ2-2, with 7 bases fitting TRBD2. Germline V gene sequence: CDR1 LNHDA, CDR2 SQIVND (reference sequence). The CDR3 is made up of 13 amino acids. Losses at the gene ends were 6 bases for V and 7 bases for J; bases not matched to a gene: 5. The CDR3 bases are TGTGCCAGTAGGGCTGCGGGGGACGGGGAGCTGTTTTTT. It yields the protein CASRAAGDGELFF. The full variable domain, in which reference TRBV19 and TRBJ2-2 provide the parts outside the CDR3, is DGGITQSPKYLFRKEGQNVTLSCEQNLNHDAMYWYRQDPGQGLRLIYYSQIVNDFQKGDIAEGYSVSREKKESFPLTVTSAQKNPTAFYLCASRAAGDGELFFGEGSRLTVL.

The V gene is TRBV29-1, the J gene TRBJ1-1; the D gene is possibly TRBD1 (6 bases). The CDR3 is 10 amino acids. Germline V gives CDR1 SQVTM, CDR2 ANQGSEA. V lost 8 bases to trimming and J lost 7 bases, with 11 bases between them. The CDR3 region has the DNA TGCAGCACCCGGACAGTTGAAGCTTTCTTT. This encodes CSTRTVEAFF.

The chain carries TRBV5-1 and TRBJ1-1; TRBD1 might be the D (5 bases). Trimming shortened V by 5 bases and J by 0 bases, and 11 bases separated the two germline ends. Looked up from germline, CDR1 is SGHRS and CDR2 is YFSETQ. The CDR3 covers 14 residues. The CDR3 DNA reads TGCGCCAGCAGGTGGGGGAACATGAACACTGAAGCTTTCTTT. It translates to CASRWGNMNTEAFF.

The rearrangement joins TRBV5-6 to TRBJ1-2, with TRBD1 matching 8 bases. Losses at the gene ends were 3 bases for V and 0 bases for J; bases not matched to a gene: 1. Germline assignment: CDR1 SGHDT and CDR2 YYEEEE. CDR3 length: 14 amino acids. The CDR3 DNA reads TGTGCCAGCAGCTGGGACAGGACTAACTATGGCTACACCTTC. The encoded protein is CASSWDRTNYGYTF.

V gene TRBV29-1 combines with J gene TRBJ2-7; 9 bases line up with TRBD1. The CDR3 sequence is 13 residues long. Per germline, CDR1 SQVTM and CDR2 ANQGSEA. With V trimmed by 7 bases and J by 2 bases, 6 bases remained unmatched. CDR3 protein: CSATGTGTYEQYF. As DNA, the CDR3 is TGCAGCGCTACCGGGACAGGGACCTACGAGCAGTACTTC.

This chain uses TRBV21-1 with TRBJ2-7. TRBV21-1 is described as a pseudogene. The CDR3 spans 15 residues. CDR3 residues: CASSKEGLGAHEQYF. For the CDR3, the DNA is TGTGCCAGCAGCAAAGAAGGGCTAGGAGCCCACGAGCAGTACTTC.

This rearrangement joins TRBV25-1 to TRBJ2-1, with TRBD2 identical over 12 bases. J lost 8 bases, V lost 4 bases, and 12 bases had no gene match. This CDR3 is 17 amino acids long. CDR1 is MGHDK, CDR2 SYGVNS, per germline. The CDR3 region has the DNA TGTGCCAGCAGTGCCCGGTATGGGCTAGCGGGAGGGTATGAGCAGTTCTTC. Protein: CASSARYGLAGGYEQFF.

This CDR3 is CASSVDQGGRYGYTF. The CDR3, as DNA: TGTGCCAGCAGCGTAGACCAGGGTGGTCGGTATGGCTACACCTTC. V gene TRBV9 combines with J gene TRBJ1-2; a possible D gene is TRBD1 (5 bases). Germline values: CDR1 SGDLS, CDR2 YYNGEE. The CDR3 loop spans 15 amino acids. Trimming removed 0 bases from V and 5 bases from J, with 14 bases in between.

The chain combines TRBV7-9 with TRBJ1-3, with TRBD1 identical over 7 bases. The length of the CDR3 is 15 residues. V was clipped by 1 base and J by 4 bases; unmatched bases: 4. The germline V gene has CDR1 SEHNR and CDR2 FQNEAQ (reference sequence). CDR3 DNA sequence: TGTGCCAGCAGCTTAGGACAGGGAATCGGAAACACCATATATTTT. Amino acid sequence: CASSLGQGIGNTIYF. The whole variable domain, filled in from reference TRBV7-9 and TRBJ1-3, reads DTGVSQNPRHKITKRGQNVTFRCDPISEHNRLYWYRQTLGQGPEFLTYFQNEAQLEKSRLLSDRFSAERPKGSFSTLEIQRTEQGDSAMYLCASSLGQGIGNTIYFGEGSWLTVV.

The chain employs TRBV27 and TRBJ2-7; 8 bases line up with TRBD2. The V gene's germline CDR1 is MNHEY and CDR2 SMNVEV (reference sequence). Losses at the gene ends were 3 bases for V and 2 bases for J; bases not matched to a gene: 9. CDR3 size: 16 residues. The CDR3 here is CASSFRRAGAAYEQYF. In nucleotides, the CDR3 is TGTGCCAGCAGTTTTAGAAGAGCGGGAGCGGCCTACGAGCAGTACTTC.

The table lists this clone with a few counts. This same CDR3 is encoded by further DNA sequences in the sample. The chain recombines TRBV15 with TRBJ2-3; D not certain. This CDR3 has 12 amino acids. V gave up 2 bases and J gave up 5 bases, with 5 bases separating them. From germline, CDR1 is LNHNV and CDR2 YYDKDF (reference sequence). CDR3 region: CATSRPRDTQYF. The CDR3 nucleotides read TGTGCCACCAGCAGACCGAGAGATACGCAGTATTTT.

The chain links TRBV11-2 to TRBJ2-7, with 7 bases identical to TRBD2. CDR1 and CDR2 (germline): SGHAT, FQNNGV. This CDR3 is built from 14 residues. The V gene end was trimmed by 5 bases and the J gene end by 2 bases; junction bases not matched to a gene: 6. The CDR3 region is CASSDLADPYEQYF. CDR3 DNA sequence: TGTGCCAGCAGCGACCTAGCGGACCCCTACGAGCAGTACTTC. Filled out from reference TRBV11-2 and TRBJ2-7, the complete variable domain reads EAGVAQSPRYKIIEKRQSVAFWCNPISGHATLYWYQQILGQGPKLLIQFQNNGVVDDSQLPKDRFSAERLKGVDSTLKIQPAKLEDSAVYLCASSDLADPYEQYFGPGTRLTVT.

The chain combines TRBV5-8 with TRBJ1-4; 9 positions agree with TRBD1. V lost 4 bases, J lost 8 bases, and 9 bases stayed unmatched. There are 15 residues in the CDR3. The germline V gene has CDR1 SGHTS and CDR2 YDEGEE. In DNA form, the CDR3 reads TGTGCCAGCAGCCCCGGGACAGGGATGATGGAAAAACTGTTTTTT. This gives the protein CASSPGTGMMEKLFF.

The rearrangement joins TRBV6-4 to TRBJ2-3; TRBD2 agrees at 8 bases. V gave up 4 bases and J gave up 6 bases; unmatched junction bases: 9. Germline V lookup: CDR1 MRHNA, CDR2 SNTAGT. There are 15 residues in the CDR3. The CDR3 DNA follows: TGTGCCAGCAGTGTGATAGCGGGAACCGGGGATACGCAGTATTTT. Translation gives CASSVIAGTGDTQYF.

The J gene is TRBJ2-1, the V gene TRBV7-3, with a possible D match to TRBD2 (5 bases). The CDR3 is 14 residues long. The germline CDR1 and CDR2 sequences are SGHTA and FQGTGA. The V and J ends lost 2 bases and 6 bases respectively, with 11 bases between them. The CDR3 is CASSLGLASNEQFF. The CDR3, as DNA: TGTGCCAGCAGCTTAGGGCTAGCTTCCAATGAGCAGTTCTTC.

This clone has a handful of counts. V gene TRBV10-1 combines with J gene TRBJ1-2; TRBD1 agrees at 8 bases. The CDR3 contains 17 residues. V lost 2 bases and J lost 6; bases outside the gene matches: 14. Germline loops: CDR1 WNHNN, CDR2 SYGVQD (reference sequence). CDR3 sequence (DNA): TGCGCCAGCAGTGAGCGCAGTGGGCAGGGGGCTATGAATGGCTACACCTTC. Translation: CASSERSGQGAMNGYTF.

The V call is TRBV6-6, the J call TRBJ1-5, with D perhaps matching TRBD1 (6 bases). Germline CDR1 MNHNY, CDR2 SVGAGI (reference sequence). The length of the CDR3 is 15 residues. Deletions cut 6 bases from V and 3 bases from J, with 15 bases between. The CDR3 sequence: CASSPDRRYNQPQHF. CDR3 sequence (DNA): TGTGCCAGCAGCCCCGACAGGAGGTACAATCAGCCCCAGCATTTT.

The chain recombines TRBV5-6 with TRBJ2-5; 9 bases are a match to TRBD2. The CDR3 covers 18 residues. CDR1 and CDR2 (germline): SGHDT, YYEEEE. V was pared by 0 bases and J by 4 bases, with 13 bases of the junction left unmatched. CDR3 coding DNA: TGTGCCAGCAGCTTGGATGGTGTGGGATTAGCGGGAGTAGAGACCCAGTACTTC. This translates into CASSLDGVGLAGVETQYF.

The genes are TRBV18 and TRBJ2-1; 7 bases agree with TRBD2. The V gene's germline CDR1 is KGHSH and CDR2 LQKENI. The CDR3 loop spans 16 amino acids. V was clipped by 6 bases and J by 4 bases; unmatched bases: 12. CDR3 sequence reads: CASSPPGLAAYNEQFF. The DNA for the CDR3 is TGTGCCAGCTCTCCTCCCGGCCTAGCGGCATACAATGAGCAGTTCTTC.